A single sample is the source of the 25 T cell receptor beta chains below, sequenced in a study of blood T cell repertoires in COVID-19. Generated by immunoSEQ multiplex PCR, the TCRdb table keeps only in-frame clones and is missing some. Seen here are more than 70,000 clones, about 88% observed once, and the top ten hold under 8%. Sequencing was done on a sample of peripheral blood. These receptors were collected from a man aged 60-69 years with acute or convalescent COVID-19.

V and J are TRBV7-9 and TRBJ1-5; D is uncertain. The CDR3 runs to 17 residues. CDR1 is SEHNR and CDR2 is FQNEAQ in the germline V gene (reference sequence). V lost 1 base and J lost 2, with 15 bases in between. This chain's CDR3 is CASSLGVGVGGNQPQHF. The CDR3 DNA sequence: TGTGCCAGCAGCTTAGGGGTCGGCGTCGGGGGCAATCAGCCCCAGCATTTT.

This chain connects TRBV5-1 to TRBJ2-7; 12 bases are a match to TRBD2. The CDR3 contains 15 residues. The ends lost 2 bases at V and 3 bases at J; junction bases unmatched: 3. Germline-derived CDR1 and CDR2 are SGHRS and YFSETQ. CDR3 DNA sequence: TGCGCCAGCAGCTTAGGACTAGCGGGAATCTACGAGCAGTACTTC. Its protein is CASSLGLAGIYEQYF.

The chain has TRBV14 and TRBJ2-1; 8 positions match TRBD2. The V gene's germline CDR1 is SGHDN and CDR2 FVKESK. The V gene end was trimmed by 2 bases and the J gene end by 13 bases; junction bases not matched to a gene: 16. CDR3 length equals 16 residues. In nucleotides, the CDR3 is TGTGCCAGCAGCCAATCGACGGGGGGGCCGTTTTATTTACAGTTCTTC. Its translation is CASSQSTGGPFYLQFF.

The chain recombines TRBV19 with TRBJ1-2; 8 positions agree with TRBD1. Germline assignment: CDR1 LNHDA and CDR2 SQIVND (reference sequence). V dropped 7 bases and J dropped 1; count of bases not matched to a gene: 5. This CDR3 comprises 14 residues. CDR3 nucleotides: TGTGCCAGTACCCTGACAGGGGATAACTATGGCTACACCTTC. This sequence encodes CASTLTGDNYGYTF.

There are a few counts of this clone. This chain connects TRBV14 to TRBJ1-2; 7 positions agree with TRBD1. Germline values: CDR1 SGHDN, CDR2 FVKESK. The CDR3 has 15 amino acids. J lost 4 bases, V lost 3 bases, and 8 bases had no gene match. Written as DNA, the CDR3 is TGTGCCAGCAGCCAGGACAGGACCCACTTCTATGGCTACACCTTC. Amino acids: CASSQDRTHFYGYTF.

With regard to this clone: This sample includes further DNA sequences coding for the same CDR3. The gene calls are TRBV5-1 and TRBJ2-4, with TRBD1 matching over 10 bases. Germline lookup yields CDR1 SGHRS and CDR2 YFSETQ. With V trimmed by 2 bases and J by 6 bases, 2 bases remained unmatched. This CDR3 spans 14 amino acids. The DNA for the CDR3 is TGCGCCAGCAGCTTTGGACAGGGGGGAAACATTCAGTACTTC. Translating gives CASSFGQGGNIQYF.

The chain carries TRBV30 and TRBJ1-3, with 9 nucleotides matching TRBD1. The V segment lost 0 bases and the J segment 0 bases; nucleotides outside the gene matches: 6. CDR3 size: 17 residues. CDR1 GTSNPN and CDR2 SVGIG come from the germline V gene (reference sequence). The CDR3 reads CAWSVKWTGVSGNTIYF. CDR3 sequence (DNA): TGTGCCTGGAGTGTAAAGTGGACAGGGGTCTCTGGAAACACCATATATTTT.

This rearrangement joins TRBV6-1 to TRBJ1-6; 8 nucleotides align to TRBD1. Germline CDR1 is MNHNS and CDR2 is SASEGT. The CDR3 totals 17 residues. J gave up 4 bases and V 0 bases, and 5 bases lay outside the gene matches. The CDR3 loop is CASSEANRGAYNSPLHF. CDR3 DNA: TGTGCCAGCAGTGAAGCGAACAGGGGGGCTTATAATTCACCCCTCCACTTT.

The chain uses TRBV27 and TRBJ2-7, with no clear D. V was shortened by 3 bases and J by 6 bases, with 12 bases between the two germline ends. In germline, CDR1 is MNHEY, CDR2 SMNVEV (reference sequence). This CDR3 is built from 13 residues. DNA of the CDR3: TGTGCCAGCAGTTTGCCAGGATACAGCGAGCAGTACTTC. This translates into CASSLPGYSEQYF.

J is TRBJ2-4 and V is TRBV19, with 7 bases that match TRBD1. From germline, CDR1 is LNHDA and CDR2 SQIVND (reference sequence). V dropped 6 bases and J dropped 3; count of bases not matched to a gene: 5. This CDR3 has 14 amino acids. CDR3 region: CASRYGTDKNIQYF. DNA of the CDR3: TGTGCCAGTAGATACGGGACAGACAAAAACATTCAGTACTTC.

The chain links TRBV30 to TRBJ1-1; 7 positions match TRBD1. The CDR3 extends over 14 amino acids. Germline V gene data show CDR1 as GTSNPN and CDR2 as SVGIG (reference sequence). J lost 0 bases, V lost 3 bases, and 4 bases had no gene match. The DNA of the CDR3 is TGTGCCTGGAGGAAACAGGGGCTGAACACTGAAGCTTTCTTT. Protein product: CAWRKQGLNTEAFF.

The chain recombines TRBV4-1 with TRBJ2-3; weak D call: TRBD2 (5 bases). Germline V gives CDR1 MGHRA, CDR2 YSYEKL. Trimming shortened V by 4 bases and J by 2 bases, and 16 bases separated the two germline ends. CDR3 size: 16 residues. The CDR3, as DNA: TGCGCCAGCAGCCGGCTACTAAGCGGTACCACAGATACGCAGTATTTT. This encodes CASSRLLSGTTDTQYF.

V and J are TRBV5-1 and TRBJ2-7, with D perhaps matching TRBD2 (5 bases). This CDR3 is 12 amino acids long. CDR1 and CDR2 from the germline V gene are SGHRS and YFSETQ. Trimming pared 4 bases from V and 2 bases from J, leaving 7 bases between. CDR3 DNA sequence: TGCGCCAGCAGCCGAGGGACCTACGAGCAGTACTTC. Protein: CASSRGTYEQYF.

The CDR3 reads CAWSQGRAGVTEAFF. The CDR3, as DNA: TGTGCCTGGAGTCAAGGGAGGGCGGGAGTCACTGAAGCTTTCTTT. The rearrangement links TRBV30 to TRBJ1-1; D gene ambiguous. V dropped 2 bases and J dropped 4 bases, with 17 bases sitting between them. The CDR3 runs 15 residues. In germline, CDR1 is GTSNPN, CDR2 SVGIG (reference sequence). Based on the CDR3 plus reference TRBV30 and TRBJ1-1, the full variable domain is SQTIHQWPATLVQPVGSPLSLECTVEGTSNPNLYWYRQAAGRGLQLLFYSVGIGQISSEVPQNLSASRPQDRQFILSSKKLLLSDSGFYLCAWSQGRAGVTEAFFGQGTRLTVV.

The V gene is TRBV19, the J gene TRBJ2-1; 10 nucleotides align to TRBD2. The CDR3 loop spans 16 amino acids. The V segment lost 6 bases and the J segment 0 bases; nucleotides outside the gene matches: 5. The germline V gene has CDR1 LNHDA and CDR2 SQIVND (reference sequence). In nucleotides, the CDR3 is TGTGCCAGTAGACTAGCGGGGCAGGGCTCCTACAATGAGCAGTTCTTC. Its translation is CASRLAGQGSYNEQFF.

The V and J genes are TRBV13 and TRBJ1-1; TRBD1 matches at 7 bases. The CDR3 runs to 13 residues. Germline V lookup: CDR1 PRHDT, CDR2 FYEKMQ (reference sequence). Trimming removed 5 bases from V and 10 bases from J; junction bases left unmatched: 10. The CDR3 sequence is CASSRGQTLRAFF. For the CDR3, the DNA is TGTGCCAGCAGCAGGGGGCAGACACTGCGAGCTTTCTTT.

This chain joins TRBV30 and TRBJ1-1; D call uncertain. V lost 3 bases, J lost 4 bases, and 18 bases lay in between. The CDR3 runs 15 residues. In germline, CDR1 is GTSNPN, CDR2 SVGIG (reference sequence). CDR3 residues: CAWSFYRPARTEAFF. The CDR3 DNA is TGTGCCTGGAGCTTCTACAGACCGGCTCGCACTGAAGCTTTCTTT. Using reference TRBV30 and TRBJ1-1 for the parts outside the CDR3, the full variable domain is SQTIHQWPATLVQPVGSPLSLECTVEGTSNPNLYWYRQAAGRGLQLLFYSVGIGQISSEVPQNLSASRPQDRQFILSSKKLLLSDSGFYLCAWSFYRPARTEAFFGQGTRLTVV.

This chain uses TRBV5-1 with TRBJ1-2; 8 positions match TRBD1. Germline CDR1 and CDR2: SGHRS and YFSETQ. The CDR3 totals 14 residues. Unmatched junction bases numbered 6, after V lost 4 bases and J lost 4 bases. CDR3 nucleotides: TGCGCCAGCAGCACTACAGGGGGGGTCTATGGCTACACCTTC. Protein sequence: CASSTTGGVYGYTF.

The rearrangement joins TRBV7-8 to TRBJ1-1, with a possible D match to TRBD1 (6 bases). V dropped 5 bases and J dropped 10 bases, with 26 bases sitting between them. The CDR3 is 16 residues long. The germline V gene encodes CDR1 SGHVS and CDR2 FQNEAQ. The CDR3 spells CASSPRTSIGTLGAFF. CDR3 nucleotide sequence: TGTGCCAGCAGCCCAAGGACATCCATTGGGACATTAGGAGCTTTCTTT. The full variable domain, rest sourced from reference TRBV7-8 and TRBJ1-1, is GAGVSQSPRYKVAKRGQDVALRCDPISGHVSLFWYQQALGQGPEFLTYFQNEAQLDKSGLPSDRFFAERPEGSVSTLKIQRTQQEDSAVYLCASSPRTSIGTLGAFFGQGTRLTVV.

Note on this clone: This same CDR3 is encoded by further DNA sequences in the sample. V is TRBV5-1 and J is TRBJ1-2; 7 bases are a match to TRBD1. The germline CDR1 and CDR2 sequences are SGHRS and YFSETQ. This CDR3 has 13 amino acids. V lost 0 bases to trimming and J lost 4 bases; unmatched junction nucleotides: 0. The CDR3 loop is CASSLEGAYGYTF. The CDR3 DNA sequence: TGCGCCAGCAGCTTGGAGGGGGCCTATGGCTACACCTTC.

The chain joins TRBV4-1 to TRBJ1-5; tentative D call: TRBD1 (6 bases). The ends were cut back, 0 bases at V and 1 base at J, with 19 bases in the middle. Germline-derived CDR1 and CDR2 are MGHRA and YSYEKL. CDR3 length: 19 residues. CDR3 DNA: TGCGCCAGCAGCCAAGATTTGATAACAGGGCAGGGGAGCAATCAGCCCCAGCATTTT. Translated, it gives CASSQDLITGQGSNQPQHF.

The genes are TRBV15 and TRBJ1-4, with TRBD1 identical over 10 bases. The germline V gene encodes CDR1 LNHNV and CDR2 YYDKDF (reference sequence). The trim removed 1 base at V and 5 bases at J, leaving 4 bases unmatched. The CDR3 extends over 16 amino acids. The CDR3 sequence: CATSRGGQGSNEKLFF. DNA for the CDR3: TGTGCCACCAGCAGAGGGGGACAGGGGTCCAATGAAAAACTGTTTTTT.

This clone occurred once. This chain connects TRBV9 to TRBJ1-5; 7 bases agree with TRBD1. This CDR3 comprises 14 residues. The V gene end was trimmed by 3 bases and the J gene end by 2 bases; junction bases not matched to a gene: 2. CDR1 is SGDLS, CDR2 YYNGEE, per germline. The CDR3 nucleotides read TGTGCCAGCAGCGCAGGGGGTGGCAATCAGCCCCAGCATTTT. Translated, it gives CASSAGGGNQPQHF. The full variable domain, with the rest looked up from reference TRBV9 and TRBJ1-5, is DSGVTQTPKHLITATGQRVTLRCSPRSGDLSVYWYQQSLDQGLQFLIQYYNGEERAKGNILERFSAQQFPDLHSELNLSSLELGDSALYFCASSAGGGNQPQHFGDGTRLSIL.

CDR3 protein: CASSGGWQGIFYEQYF. DNA of the CDR3: TGTGCCAGCAGTGGTGGCTGGCAGGGGATATTCTACGAGCAGTACTTC. The rearrangement links TRBV2 to TRBJ2-7; D is perhaps TRBD1 (6 bases). The CDR3 is made up of 16 amino acids. The germline CDR1 and CDR2 sequences are SNHLY and FYNNEI. The V end lost 4 bases, the J end lost 3 bases, and 19 bases lay between the germline ends.

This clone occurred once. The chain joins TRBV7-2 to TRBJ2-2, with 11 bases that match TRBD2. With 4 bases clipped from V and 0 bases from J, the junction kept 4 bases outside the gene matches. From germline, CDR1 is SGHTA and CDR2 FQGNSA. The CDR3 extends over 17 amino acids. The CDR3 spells CASSSRLAGTNTGELFF. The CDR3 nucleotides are TGTGCCAGCAGCTCCAGACTAGCGGGGACGAACACCGGGGAGCTGTTTTTT.